The following is a T cell receptor beta chain sequence with its context. Its specificity is unknown. A few donor pairs also had unstimulated CD4+ and CD8+ naive and memory subsets sequenced. Profiling relied on immunoSEQ multiplex PCR, and the TCRdb table lists in-frame clones only, not all of them. The profile shows around 26,000 clones, 84% of them singletons. Deletions cut 3 bases from V and 8 bases from J, with 7 bases between. Germline V lookup: CDR1 KGHSH, CDR2 LQKENI. This CDR3 is 12 amino acids long. The data stem from a study of siplizumab effects on memory and regulatory T cells. Study-wide findings and caveats: The authors could not assign a naive or memory phenotype to roughly 80-97% of proliferating CD4+ or CD8+ clones. Proof of suppressive function in proliferating Tregs from siplizumab cultures was not established.

The V gene is TRBV18, the J gene TRBJ1-4, with D uncertain. The source is a human donor in good health. The sequencing sample was made of memory CD4+ T cells sorted from blood. CDR3 bases: TGTGCCAGCTCACCCGATCGCGAAAAACTGTTTTTT. Its protein is CASSPDREKLFF.